This section outlines one T cell receptor beta chain sequence together with its context. TCRdb's table, derived via immunoSEQ multiplex PCR, lists solely in-frame clones and lacks some. This table holds under 60,000 clones, just over 85% found once. The sample originates from a study of cytomegalovirus exposure and HLA in healthy donors. The CDR3 has 14 amino acids. The V gene end was trimmed by 6 bases and the J gene end by 2 bases; junction bases not matched to a gene: 6. Germline V gene sequence: CDR1 SGHRS, CDR2 YFSETQ. What was sequenced was PBMCs. The V gene is TRBV5-1, the J gene TRBJ2-3; 7 bases are shared with TRBD1. This receptor was taken from a woman under 40 in good health and CMV-seronegative. The CDR3 coding sequence is TGCGCCAGCACCCGGGACAGCACCACAGATACGCAGTATTTT. It is translated as CASTRDSTTDTQYF.